These 9 T cell receptor beta chains were all obtained from the same sample, sequenced in a study of shared clonotypes between healthy human individuals. Here immunoSEQ multiplex PCR was the method, and the copy in TCRdb shows in-frame clones only, minus some. Altogether over 1.4 million clones are present, 95% to 97% being singletons, with the ten largest covering approximately 1.1%. The specimen sequenced was naive CD4+ T cells sorted from blood. The subset: CD45RA+ positively selected. The receptors come from a young man in good health.

The CDR3 DNA reads as TGTGCCAGCAGCTCCGGGACAGGAGACTACGAGCAGTACTTC. It translates to CASSSGTGDYEQYF. The rearrangement joins TRBV7-9 to TRBJ2-7, with 8 bases identical to TRBD1. Trimming cost V 4 bases and J 3 bases; bases outside gene matches: 5. The CDR3 has 14 residues. Germline values: CDR1 SEHNR, CDR2 FQNEAQ (reference sequence). Filled out from reference TRBV7-9 and TRBJ2-7, the complete variable domain reads DTGVSQNPRHKITKRGQNVTFRCDPISEHNRLYWYRQTLGQGPEFLTYFQNEAQLEKSRLLSDRFSAERPKGSFSTLEIQRTEQGDSAMYLCASSSGTGDYEQYFGPGTRLTVT.

V is TRBV15 and J is TRBJ1-1; TRBD1 is a possible D gene (6 bases). V lost 0 bases and J lost 5, with 13 bases in between. The length of the CDR3 is 15 residues. CDR1 and CDR2 from the germline V gene are LNHNV and YYDKDF (reference sequence). The CDR3, as DNA: TGTGCCACCAGCAGAGATATAGGGGGAGGGACTGAAGCTTTCTTT. This translates into CATSRDIGGGTEAFF.

This chain joins TRBV27 and TRBJ1-5; D remains ambiguous. The CDR3 spans 16 residues. Germline V gene lookup returns CDR1 MNHEY and CDR2 SMNVEV (reference sequence). V lost 6 bases to trimming and J lost 1 base, with 16 bases between them. CDR3 bases: TGTGCCAGCAGCCGTATTGGGTCAGACAGCAATCAGCCCCAGCATTTT. Its protein product is CASSRIGSDSNQPQHF.

V gene TRBV5-4 combines with J gene TRBJ1-1; TRBD1 matches 8 bases. Germline V CDR1 and CDR2: SGHNT, YYREEE (reference sequence). V lost 4 bases, J lost 5 bases, and 10 bases stayed unmatched. The CDR3 covers 15 residues. The CDR3 region is CASSPPTGEGTEAFF. DNA of the CDR3: TGTGCCAGCAGCCCACCGACAGGGGAAGGGACTGAAGCTTTCTTT.

This rearrangement joins TRBV7-6 to TRBJ2-1; 7 bases fit TRBD2. Per germline, CDR1 SGHVS and CDR2 FNYEAQ. There are 18 residues in the CDR3. The V segment lost 1 base and the J segment 9 bases; nucleotides outside the gene matches: 18. The CDR3 is CASSLVTAGPTFGGEQFF. CDR3 bases: TGTGCCAGCAGCTTAGTCACAGCGGGGCCGACGTTTGGCGGTGAGCAGTTCTTC.

The chain joins TRBV6-5 to TRBJ2-7, with TRBD1 identical over 9 bases. Germline assignment: CDR1 MNHEY and CDR2 SVGAGI. The CDR3 covers 14 residues. V gave up 6 bases and J gave up 1 base; unmatched junction bases: 4. In DNA form, the CDR3 reads TGTGCCAGCAGCCAGGACAGGGGTTCCTACGAGCAGTACTTC. Protein: CASSQDRGSYEQYF.

With respect to this clone: A read error may account for a junction end that differs from germline. The V gene is TRBV5-4, the J gene TRBJ1-1, with a possible D match to TRBD1 (6 bases). Germline CDR1 reads SGHNT; CDR2 reads YYREEE (reference sequence). The CDR3 runs to 16 residues. The CDR3 reads CVSSPKAGTLNTEAFF. The CDR3 nucleotides are TGTGTCAGCAGCCCGAAAGCCGGGACACTAAACACTGAAGCTTTCTTT.

The genes are TRBV18 and TRBJ2-5; no definite D call. The CDR3 is made up of 14 amino acids. V was clipped by 5 bases and J by 4 bases, with 14 bases between them. Germline V CDR1 and CDR2: KGHSH, LQKENI. The CDR3 loop is CASSNAESRETQYF. The CDR3, as DNA: TGTGCCAGCTCAAACGCTGAGAGTAGAGAGACCCAGTACTTC.

The V call is TRBV15, the J call TRBJ2-1; 9 bases are shared with TRBD2. The CDR3 runs 17 residues. Germline CDR1 and CDR2: LNHNV and YYDKDF (reference sequence). V lost 0 bases, J lost 7 bases, and 10 bases stayed unmatched. The CDR3 DNA is TGTGCCACCAGCAGAGATAGGGCGGGAGGGCCCTTAAATGAGCAGTTCTTC. Its protein product is CATSRDRAGGPLNEQFF.